This T cell receptor beta chain stems from a study of Ad26.COV2.S vaccination and SARS-CoV-2 variants. Study summary: Donor allocation was to the COV1001 Ad26.COV2.S trial arm. Dosing was one shot or two shots 56 days apart.

Using immunoSEQ multiplex PCR, the repertoire was profiled, and TCRdb retains in-frame clones only, with some absent. The sample lists approximately 300,000 clones; about 85% were seen once. This CDR3 is built from 14 residues. V lost 5 bases to trimming and J lost 9 bases, with 17 bases between them. CDR1 is SGHTA and CDR2 is FQGNSA in the germline V gene. The treatment here: roughly 19 received Ad26.COV2.S at low or high dose, single or two shots; 5 received placebo; per-sample allocation not given. Samples analyzed were those drawn on day 63 after the first vaccine or placebo injection. This clonotype was sampled from a person aged 18 to 59 who received the Ad26.COV2.S COVID-19 vaccine or a placebo. The starting material was peripheral blood, obtained in a trial of Ad26.COV2.S vaccine versus placebo. V and J are TRBV7-2 and TRBJ2-1; no clear D. The CDR3 reads CASSTRTPSPEQFF. The CDR3 region has the DNA TGTGCCAGCAGCACCCGTACCCCCTCCCCTGAGCAGTTCTTC.